A single sample is the source of the 21 T cell receptor beta chains below, sequenced in a study of blood T cells in healthy people across ages. Next came a second PCR, run for roughly 7 to 12 cycles, which used a sample-barcoded 5' primer along with a J-beta primer mix. In TCRdb, the 5' RACE reads were re-called with MiXCR into one record per CDR3 protein. This table holds approximately 960,000 distinct CDR3 sequences, under 35% found once. The same data also contributed to another study, on T cells of mothers and their children.

Source material: blood. These receptors originate from a woman aged 40 to 50 in good health.

This clonotype appeared many times. The V and J genes are TRBV5-1 and TRBJ2-7; 7 bases fit TRBD1. The CDR3 has 14 residues. After removal of 0 bases from V and 3 bases from J, the junction contained 3 bases not matched to a gene. The V gene's germline CDR1 is SGHRS and CDR2 YFSETQ. CDR3 coding DNA: TGCGCCAGCAGCTTGGTTCCAGGGGGCTACGAGCAGTACTTC. It translates to CASSLVPGGYEQYF.

This CDR3 reads CASSYDMVRTEAFF. Written as DNA, the CDR3 is TGTGCCAGCAGTTACGATATGGTTCGCACTGAAGCTTTCTTT. The rearrangement uses TRBV6-2 or TRBV6-3 and TRBJ1-1; unclear D gene. Germline CDR1 is MNHEY and CDR2 is SVGEGT. The CDR3 sequence is 14 residues long. With 2 bases removed from V and 4 bases from J, the gap between germline ends came to 11 bases.

Worth noting for this clonotype: One junction end does not reproduce the germline sequence, and a read error may be involved. This chain connects TRBV20-1 to TRBJ1-3, with D tentatively TRBD1 (5 bases). This CDR3 is built from 16 residues. Germline CDR1 is DFQATT and CDR2 is SNEGSKA (reference sequence). The CDR3 DNA reads TGTAGTGCTAGACACCCGAACCGGGCAGTGGGGGGCACCATATATTTT. As protein: CSARHPNRAVGGTIYF.

This clonotype was counted once. The V and J genes are TRBV19 and TRBJ1-2; D may be TRBD1 (6 bases). Deletions cut 8 bases from V and 2 bases from J, with 15 bases between. The CDR3 contains 14 residues. Germline-derived CDR1 and CDR2 are LNHDA and SQIVND (reference sequence). CDR3 sequence (DNA): TGTGCCAGTGCGGAAGGACAGCTGAACTATGGCTACACCTTC. Encoded protein: CASAEGQLNYGYTF.

V is TRBV7-9 and J is TRBJ2-7; the match to TRBD2 covers 8 bases. V shed 7 bases and J 3 bases; nucleotides not matched to a gene: 11. The CDR3 runs to 15 residues. Germline V CDR1 and CDR2: SEHNR, FQNEAQ (reference sequence). The CDR3 DNA reads as TGTGCCAGCACCGCGGGGGGTAAAACAGGCTACGAGCAGTACTTC. It is translated as CASTAGGKTGYEQYF. Full variable domain (rest looked up from reference TRBV7-9 and TRBJ2-7): DTGVSQNPRHKITKRGQNVTFRCDPISEHNRLYWYRQTLGQGPEFLTYFQNEAQLEKSRLLSDRFSAERPKGSFSTLEIQRTEQGDSAMYLCASTAGGKTGYEQYFGPGTRLTVT.

This clonotype was seen a handful of times. The V call is TRBV28, the J call TRBJ1-2; a possible D gene is TRBD1 (5 bases). Germline-derived CDR1 and CDR2 are MDHEN and SYDVKM. The CDR3 has 16 residues. With 4 bases removed from V and 0 bases from J, the gap between germline ends came to 15 bases. The DNA for the CDR3 is TGTGCCAGCAGTTCCGTCCCCGCAGGGACTAACTATGGCTACACCTTC. It specifies CASSSVPAGTNYGYTF.

This clonotype was observed a few times. The chain recombines TRBV6-6 with TRBJ1-5; 8 bases map to TRBD1. Germline assignment: CDR1 MNHNY and CDR2 SVGAGI (reference sequence). Trimming removed 4 bases from V and 7 bases from J; junction bases left unmatched: 6. The length of the CDR3 is 14 residues. CDR3 nucleotide sequence: TGTGCCAGCAGTTCCGCACAGGGGGGACAGCCCCAGCATTTT. Translation gives CASSSAQGGQPQHF.

This clonotype was seen ten or more times. The genes are TRBV12-3 or TRBV12-4 and TRBJ2-7; D may be TRBD1 (5 bases). CDR3 length equals 16 residues. The V gene lost 6 bases and the J gene lost 0 bases, with 18 bases spanning the gap. CDR3 loop: CASSQGDSVSSYEQYF. The CDR3 DNA reads TGTGCCAGCAGCCAAGGCGACAGCGTAAGCTCCTACGAGCAGTACTTC.

V and J are TRBV3-1 and TRBJ2-1; no clear D gene. The CDR3 has 13 amino acids. Germline V gene lookup returns CDR1 LGHDT and CDR2 YNNKEL (reference sequence). V was shortened by 4 bases and J by 9 bases, with 13 bases between the two germline ends. CDR3 amino acids: CASSRVRVGEQFF. The CDR3 DNA reads TGTGCCAGCAGCCGAGTCCGAGTTGGTGAGCAGTTCTTC.

In this sample, this clonotype turned up many times. CDR3 in amino acids: CASSSNLDRVKTQYF. The CDR3 coding sequence is TGTGCCAGCAGCTCAAACCTTGACAGGGTGAAGACCCAGTACTTC. The chain carries TRBV11-2 and TRBJ2-5, with 7 bases that match TRBD1. V shed 4 bases and J 6 bases; nucleotides not matched to a gene: 11. The CDR3 totals 15 residues. Germline lookup yields CDR1 SGHAT and CDR2 FQNNGV.

A word on this clonotype: A much larger clone lies a single base off, so this may be a read error. This sequence joins TRBV29-1 and TRBJ2-4; 11 nucleotides line up with TRBD1. Germline CDR1 SQVTM, CDR2 ANQGSEA. This CDR3 contains 13 residues. V gave up 5 bases and J gave up 13 bases; unmatched junction bases: 10. CDR3 bases: TGCAGCGTTAAGGGACAGGGGGTCTACGTGCAGTACTTC. This gives the protein CSVKGQGVYVQYF.

This chain joins TRBV20-1 and TRBJ1-5; D is unresolved. Trimming took 6 bases from V and 7 from J, leaving 22 bases between them. The CDR3 totals 15 residues. Looked up from germline, CDR1 is DFQATT and CDR2 is SNEGSKA (reference sequence). The CDR3 loop is CSALPSSDPGQPQHF. The CDR3 region has the DNA TGCAGTGCCCTACCGTCATCGGATCCGGGGCAGCCCCAGCATTTT.

This clonotype was recorded at least ten times. V gene TRBV5-6 combines with J gene TRBJ1-2; tentative D call: TRBD1 (6 bases). CDR1 SGHDT and CDR2 YYEEEE come from the germline V gene. This CDR3 contains 13 residues. V gave up 5 bases and J gave up 4 bases, with 12 bases separating them. The CDR3 spells CASSFGGPYGYTF. CDR3 DNA sequence: TGTGCCAGCAGTTTTGGGGGGCCCTATGGCTACACCTTC. Full variable domain (remainder filled in from reference TRBV5-6 and TRBJ1-2): DAGVTQSPTHLIKTRGQQVTLRCSPKSGHDTVSWYQQALGQGPQFIFQYYEEEERQRGNFPDRFSGHQFPNYSSELNVNALLLGDSALYLCASSFGGPYGYTFGSGTRLTVV.

The chain recombines TRBV20-1 with TRBJ2-3; TRBD1 or TRBD2 may be the D gene (5 bases each). The CDR3 totals 15 residues. V was cut by 6 bases and J by 12 bases, with 28 bases left in between. Per the germline V gene, CDR1 is DFQATT and CDR2 is SNEGSKA (reference sequence). Here the CDR3 DNA reads TGCAGTGCCGAGAGGCCGGTTAGGGGTGGGGAGACCCAGTATTTT. Translation: CSAERPVRGGETQYF.

The V gene is TRBV5-6, the J gene TRBJ2-2; tentatively, D is TRBD1 or TRBD2 (6 bases each). CDR3 length: 15 residues. V lost 1 base and J 4 bases, leaving 11 bases between the germline ends. CDR1 and CDR2 (germline): SGHDT, YYEEEE. CDR3 DNA sequence: TGTGCCAGCAGCTTGCGGGGGCTTAGCACCGGGGAGCTGTTTTTT. Translated: CASSLRGLSTGELFF.

This clonotype was seen a few times. The chain uses TRBV20-1 and TRBJ2-3; the D gene is possibly TRBD2 (7 bases). The CDR3 has 14 amino acids. From germline, CDR1 is DFQATT and CDR2 SNEGSKA (reference sequence). The germline V and J ends were trimmed by 5 bases and 7 bases, with 19 bases remaining between them. The chain's CDR3 is CSAPPSGQRHTQYF. The CDR3 bases are TGCAGTGCTCCCCCTAGCGGACAGCGTCATACGCAGTATTTT.

The sample holds many counts of this clonotype. The gene calls are TRBV29-1 and TRBJ2-5; 9 bases align to TRBD1. This CDR3 has 13 amino acids. The V gene's germline CDR1 is SQVTM and CDR2 ANQGSEA. The trim removed 7 bases at V and 3 bases at J, leaving 6 bases unmatched. DNA of the CDR3: TGCAGCGCTGGGACAGGGATTGAAGAGACCCAGTACTTC. This gives the protein CSAGTGIEETQYF.

This clonotype occurred once. This could be a read error, since a much larger clone is one nucleotide away. The CDR3 nucleotides read TGTGCCAGCAGCCTACGTGACACCTTCTCTGGGGCCAACGTCCTGGCTTTC. This codes for CASSLRDTFSGANVLAF. The chain links TRBV11-2 to TRBJ2-6, with D possibly TRBD1 on 5 matching bases. This CDR3 has 17 amino acids. Germline CDR1 SGHAT, CDR2 FQNNGV.

The sample holds many counts of this clonotype. The V gene is TRBV6-5, the J gene TRBJ2-3, with D unresolved. Germline V gene lookup returns CDR1 MNHEY and CDR2 SVGAGI. Trimming took 3 bases from V and 0 from J, leaving 4 bases between them. The CDR3 sequence is 13 residues long. CDR3 sequence: CASSYDSTDTQYF. CDR3 DNA sequence: TGTGCCAGCAGTTATGACAGCACAGATACGCAGTATTTT.

This clonotype was counted once. V and J are TRBV20-1 and TRBJ2-5; D remains ambiguous. With 4 bases removed from V and 11 bases from J, the gap between germline ends came to 11 bases. The CDR3 contains 10 residues. Germline V gene lookup returns CDR1 DFQATT and CDR2 SNEGSKA (reference sequence). The CDR3: CSAMSNEQYF. The CDR3 DNA reads as TGCAGTGCTATGAGCAATGAGCAGTACTTC.

The chain is built from TRBV9 and TRBJ2-7, with 7 bases that match TRBD2. The CDR3 loop spans 16 amino acids. V was pared by 0 bases and J by 1 base, with 7 bases of the junction left unmatched. Per germline, CDR1 SGDLS and CDR2 YYNGEE. CDR3 protein: CASSVDGAGLSYEQYF. The CDR3 DNA reads as TGTGCCAGCAGCGTAGATGGAGCGGGGTTATCCTACGAGCAGTACTTC.